The 15 T cell receptor beta chains below come from one sample, sequenced in a study of T cell responses to AZD1222 COVID-19 vaccine. Measured with immunoSEQ multiplex PCR; TCRdb has only the in-frame clones, and not every one. The sample lists some 130,000 clones, 88% occurring once. The sample was peripheral blood, taken on day 0 of AZD1222 vaccination. These receptors all come from an adult in good health.

The V call is TRBV18, the J call TRBJ1-5; D unclear. Per germline, CDR1 KGHSH and CDR2 LQKENI. The CDR3 runs to 13 residues. V lost 6 bases to trimming and J lost 3 bases, with 9 bases between them. The CDR3 nucleotides read TGTGCCAGCTCCCCCGGCCTCAATCAGCCCCAGCATTTT. Translating it yields CASSPGLNQPQHF.

The V and J genes are TRBV5-1 and TRBJ1-1, with a possible D match to TRBD1 (6 bases). V lost 3 bases, J lost 3 bases, and 18 bases lay in between. The germline V gene has CDR1 SGHRS and CDR2 YFSETQ. This CDR3 region has 16 residues. The CDR3 spells CASSSRQAGSDTEAFF. For the CDR3, the DNA is TGCGCCAGCAGCTCCCGACAGGCGGGATCGGACACTGAAGCTTTCTTT.

The chain combines TRBV7-3 with TRBJ2-1; 13 bases match TRBD2. Germline CDR1 SGHTA, CDR2 FQGTGA. CDR3 length: 14 amino acids. Unmatched junction bases numbered 4, after V lost 6 bases and J lost 8 bases. The CDR3 bases are TGTGCCAGCAGTACTAGCGGGAGGGCCTATGAGCAGTTCTTC. Amino acids: CASSTSGRAYEQFF.

The CDR3 bases are TGTGCCAGCAGACTAGGGACTAGCGGGAGCTCCTACAATGAGCAGTTCTTC. Translating it yields CASRLGTSGSSYNEQFF. This chain connects TRBV2 to TRBJ2-1, with 14 bases identical to TRBD2. The ends lost 6 bases at V and 0 bases at J; junction bases unmatched: 4. The CDR3 is 17 amino acids. Looked up from germline, CDR1 is SNHLY and CDR2 is FYNNEI.

The chain is built from TRBV5-1 and TRBJ1-2; 9 bases are shared with TRBD1. This CDR3 region has 13 residues. The junction had 5 bases not matched to a gene; V was cut back by 6 bases and J by 5 bases. CDR1 and CDR2 (germline): SGHRS, YFSETQ. The CDR3 DNA is TGCGCCAGCACACAGACAGGGGGATATGGCTACACCTTC. It translates to CASTQTGGYGYTF.

The V gene is TRBV18, the J gene TRBJ2-3; a possible D gene is TRBD1 (6 bases). Deletions cut 3 bases from V and 0 bases from J, with 10 bases between. The CDR3 contains 15 residues. Germline V gives CDR1 KGHSH, CDR2 LQKENI. The CDR3 nucleotides read TGTGCCAGCTCACCGCAGGGGTTCAGCACAGATACGCAGTATTTT. It encodes CASSPQGFSTDTQYF.

The rearrangement links TRBV5-1 to TRBJ2-6, with a tentative D call TRBD1 (6 bases). The CDR3 extends over 17 amino acids. CDR1 and CDR2 (germline): SGHRS, YFSETQ. The ends were cut back, 3 bases at V and 0 bases at J, with 13 bases in the middle. DNA of the CDR3: TGCGCCAGCAGCTATACGGGACACCCCTCTGGGGCCAACGTCCTGACTTTC. Its protein is CASSYTGHPSGANVLTF.

This sequence joins TRBV19 and TRBJ2-1; 11 bases line up with TRBD1. This CDR3 spans 15 amino acids. The trim removed 3 bases at V and 8 bases at J, leaving 6 bases unmatched. Germline V CDR1 and CDR2: LNHDA, SQIVND (reference sequence). This CDR3 reads CASSIRTGGRDEQFF. In DNA form, the CDR3 reads TGTGCCAGTAGTATTCGGACAGGGGGCAGGGATGAGCAGTTCTTC.

The genes are TRBV5-4 and TRBJ2-2; a weak D match, TRBD1 (6 bases). Per germline, CDR1 SGHNT and CDR2 YYREEE (reference sequence). The CDR3 has 15 amino acids. The V end lost 1 base, the J end lost 0 bases, and 7 bases lay between the germline ends. Here the CDR3 DNA reads TGTGCCAGCAGCTTGTGGGGGCCGAACACCGGGGAGCTGTTTTTT. Its protein is CASSLWGPNTGELFF.

This rearrangement joins TRBV2 to TRBJ2-2; D is uncertain. Between the trimmed V and J ends, which lost 2 bases and 6 bases, there was a span of 10 bases. From germline, CDR1 is SNHLY and CDR2 FYNNEI. The CDR3 runs to 14 residues. CDR3 amino acids: CASSESPRPGELFF. The CDR3 DNA sequence: TGTGCCAGCAGTGAATCCCCGAGACCCGGGGAGCTGTTTTTT.

The chain combines TRBV28 with TRBJ1-5, with D unclear. Germline V gene lookup returns CDR1 MDHEN and CDR2 SYDVKM. This CDR3 has 13 residues. V was shortened by 10 bases and J by 3 bases, with 13 bases between the two germline ends. The CDR3 spells CATRSDPNQPQHF. DNA of the CDR3: TGTGCCACTAGATCAGACCCCAATCAGCCCCAGCATTTT.

This chain connects TRBV28 to TRBJ2-2; 13 bases agree with TRBD2. From germline, CDR1 is MDHEN and CDR2 SYDVKM. The CDR3 runs 17 residues. V trimming: 4 bases; J trimming: 5 bases; junction bases outside the gene matches: 7. The CDR3 DNA reads TGTGCCAGCAGTTCACCGACTAGCGGGGGGAGGACCGGGGAGCTGTTTTTT. Translating gives CASSSPTSGGRTGELFF.

The chain carries TRBV29-1 and TRBJ1-1; the D gene is possibly TRBD1 (6 bases). V was shortened by 7 bases and J by 4 bases, with 16 bases between the two germline ends. This CDR3 region has 13 residues. The V gene's germline CDR1 is SQVTM and CDR2 ANQGSEA. The CDR3 loop is CSAGTGRGTEAFF. The CDR3 nucleotides read TGCAGCGCTGGTACAGGGCGCGGCACTGAAGCTTTCTTT.

The chain employs TRBV5-1 and TRBJ2-3; 8 nucleotides match TRBD2. V trimming: 0 bases; J trimming: 6 bases; junction bases outside the gene matches: 0. Germline CDR1 is SGHRS and CDR2 is YFSETQ. The CDR3 runs to 13 residues. CDR3 loop: CASSLAGGDTQYF. The CDR3 nucleotides are TGCGCCAGCAGCTTGGCGGGGGGGGATACGCAGTATTTT. The complete variable domain, with remaining parts taken from reference TRBV5-1 and TRBJ2-3, reads KAGVTQTPRYLIKTRGQQVTLSCSPISGHRSVSWYQQTPGQGLQFLFEYFSETQRNKGNFPGRFSGRQFSNSRSEMNVSTLELGDSALYLCASSLAGGDTQYFGPGTRLTVL.

The V gene is TRBV7-2, the J gene TRBJ1-4; the match to TRBD1 covers 9 bases. CDR1 and CDR2 from the germline V gene are SGHTA and FQGNSA. V shed 5 bases and J 8 bases; nucleotides not matched to a gene: 6. The CDR3 totals 14 residues. The CDR3 sequence is CASSPTGGWEKLFF. In nucleotides, the CDR3 is TGTGCCAGCAGCCCGACAGGGGGATGGGAAAAACTGTTTTTT.